The 28 T cell receptor beta chains presented below share a single source sample, sequenced in a study of technical replicates of blood from several donors. Clones were read by immunoSEQ multiplex PCR, and TCRdb kept only the in-frame ones, dropping some. The table has tens of thousands of clones, approximately 96% seen once. Sequencing input: T cells isolated from PBMCs. These receptors all come from a human donor in good health.

The CDR3 coding sequence is TGTGCCAGCAGCTCAATTAGGGACACGAGGTCAACTAATGAAAAACTGTTTTTT. As protein: CASSSIRDTRSTNEKLFF. The genes are TRBV11-2 and TRBJ1-4; perhaps TRBD1 as D (6 bases). Germline-derived CDR1 and CDR2 are SGHAT and FQNNGV. The CDR3 is 18 residues long. The ends were cut back, 4 bases at V and 0 bases at J, with 18 bases in the middle. The full variable domain, in which reference TRBV11-2 and TRBJ1-4 provide the parts outside the CDR3, is EAGVAQSPRYKIIEKRQSVAFWCNPISGHATLYWYQQILGQGPKLLIQFQNNGVVDDSQLPKDRFSAERLKGVDSTLKIQPAKLEDSAVYLCASSSIRDTRSTNEKLFFGSGTQLSVL.

The rearrangement joins TRBV6-5 to TRBJ2-7; 7 nucleotides line up with TRBD1. CDR3 size: 13 residues. CDR1 MNHEY and CDR2 SVGAGI come from the germline V gene. V lost 6 bases and J lost 2; bases outside the gene matches: 4. The CDR3 reads CASRPTGAYEQYF. In nucleotides, the CDR3 is TGTGCCAGCAGACCAACAGGGGCCTACGAGCAGTACTTC.

The chain couples TRBV5-1 to TRBJ2-2; 15 bases map to TRBD2. Unmatched junction bases numbered 5, after V lost 4 bases and J lost 1 base. The CDR3 has 18 residues. Germline-derived CDR1 and CDR2 are SGHRS and YFSETQ. CDR3 region: CASSTGGLAGGNTGELFF. The CDR3 DNA sequence: TGCGCCAGCAGCACCGGGGGACTAGCGGGAGGGAACACCGGGGAGCTGTTTTTT.

The J gene is TRBJ1-1, the V gene TRBV7-3; D unclear. V was shortened by 0 bases and J by 2 bases, with 4 bases between the two germline ends. Germline CDR1 reads SGHTA; CDR2 reads FQGTGA. The CDR3 sequence is 13 residues long. The CDR3 bases are TGTGCCAGCAGCTTAACCACAAACACTGAAGCTTTCTTT. Protein product: CASSLTTNTEAFF.

The V call is TRBV7-9, the J call TRBJ2-5; 9 nucleotides align to TRBD1. V shed 5 bases, J shed 5 bases, and the junction held 12 bases outside the gene matches. The CDR3 extends over 16 amino acids. Germline V CDR1 and CDR2: SEHNR, FQNEAQ (reference sequence). The CDR3 DNA sequence: TGTGCCAGCAGCCCCCCCGGGACAGGGAGGGGTGAGACCCAGTACTTC. Translated, it gives CASSPPGTGRGETQYF. Looking up the rest from reference TRBV7-9 and TRBJ2-5 gives the full variable domain: DTGVSQNPRHKITKRGQNVTFRCDPISEHNRLYWYRQTLGQGPEFLTYFQNEAQLEKSRLLSDRFSAERPKGSFSTLEIQRTEQGDSAMYLCASSPPGTGRGETQYFGPGTRLLVL.

The V call is TRBV6-1, the J call TRBJ2-7; 7 nucleotides line up with TRBD2. In germline, CDR1 is MNHNS, CDR2 SASEGT. CDR3 length: 14 residues. V shed 6 bases, J shed 2 bases, and the junction held 7 bases outside the gene matches. The CDR3 region is CASRLGGGPYEQYF. CDR3 DNA: TGTGCCAGCAGGTTGGGGGGAGGGCCCTACGAGCAGTACTTC.

J is TRBJ1-2 and V is TRBV6-1, with a weak D call TRBD1 (5 bases). Trimming cost V 3 bases and J 8 bases, with 16 bases left between them. Germline V lookup: CDR1 MNHNS, CDR2 SASEGT. The CDR3 has 14 residues. In nucleotides, the CDR3 is TGTGCCAGCAGTGACATAACTGGGACTGTAGGCTACACCTTC. This encodes CASSDITGTVGYTF.

This chain joins TRBV7-9 and TRBJ1-2, with TRBD1 matching over 7 bases. CDR3 length equals 15 residues. After removal of 5 bases from V and 4 bases from J, the junction contained 10 bases not matched to a gene. Germline loops: CDR1 SEHNR, CDR2 FQNEAQ (reference sequence). The CDR3 sequence: CASSPGQAPFYGYTF. CDR3 bases: TGTGCCAGCAGCCCCGGACAGGCCCCTTTCTATGGCTACACCTTC.

Comments on this clone: Mismatch with germline at one junction end may stem from a read error. The V and J genes are TRBV11-2 and TRBJ2-6; 7 bases map to TRBD2. Germline V lookup: CDR1 SGHAT, CDR2 FQNNGV. CDR3 length equals 15 residues. The CDR3, as DNA: TGTGCCAGCAGCACAATCTTCTGGGGGGGCAACGTCCTGACTTTC. As protein: CASSTIFWGGNVLTF.

CDR3 in amino acids: CASTIGQGATNEKLFF. CDR3 sequence (DNA): TGTGCCAGTACCATAGGACAGGGGGCCACTAATGAAAAACTGTTTTTT. This chain uses TRBV19 with TRBJ1-4, with 11 bases identical to TRBD1. The CDR3 spans 16 residues. V gave up 7 bases and J gave up 2 bases; unmatched junction bases: 6. Germline values: CDR1 LNHDA, CDR2 SQIVND (reference sequence).

The CDR3 coding sequence is TGTGCCAGCAGCTCACCGGGGAAGACCCAGTACTTC. It translates to CASSSPGKTQYF. The chain joins TRBV7-8 to TRBJ2-5, with D possibly TRBD2 on 5 matching bases. In germline, CDR1 is SGHVS, CDR2 FQNEAQ. Trimming stripped 4 bases from V and 6 bases from J, with 9 bases between. The CDR3 extends over 12 amino acids.

The chain has TRBV28 and TRBJ1-5, with TRBD1 as a possible D gene (5 bases). The germline CDR1 and CDR2 sequences are MDHEN and SYDVKM. The CDR3 covers 13 residues. V dropped 5 bases and J dropped 9 bases, with 14 bases sitting between them. The DNA for the CDR3 is TGTGCCAGCAGTGACCAGGGCTGGGGGCCCCAGCATTTT. Residues: CASSDQGWGPQHF.

V usage is TRBV29-1 and J usage is TRBJ2-3, with 13 bases lining up with TRBD2. Germline V gene sequence: CDR1 SQVTM, CDR2 ANQGSEA. V lost 7 bases, J lost 8 bases, and 3 bases stayed unmatched. The CDR3 consists of 12 residues. CDR3 bases: TGCAGCGGAGGGACTAGCGGGACTACGCAGTATTTT. It specifies CSGGTSGTTQYF.

The chain has TRBV28 and TRBJ2-3, with 7 bases fitting TRBD2. The germline V gene has CDR1 MDHEN and CDR2 SYDVKM. The trim removed 5 bases at V and 2 bases at J, leaving 10 bases unmatched. This CDR3 comprises 16 residues. The CDR3 coding sequence is TGTGCCAGCAGTCAATTCGGAGGGAGGGCCACAGATACGCAGTATTTT. As protein: CASSQFGGRATDTQYF.

CDR3 nucleotide sequence: TGCAGTGCCCTGCCGCGCAGGGAGCAGTACTTC. Translation: CSALPRREQYF. The chain employs TRBV20-1 and TRBJ2-7; D gene uncertain. The germline gives CDR1 DFQATT, CDR2 SNEGSKA (reference sequence). The CDR3 runs to 11 residues. V lost 6 bases to trimming and J lost 7 bases, with 13 bases between them.

The gene calls are TRBV7-9 and TRBJ2-1, with 10 bases lining up with TRBD2. CDR1 is SEHNR and CDR2 is FQNEAQ in the germline V gene (reference sequence). The ends lost 4 bases at V and 0 bases at J; junction bases unmatched: 3. The CDR3 sequence is 16 residues long. The CDR3, as DNA: TGTGCCAGCAGCTCTAGCGGGGGAAGCTCCTACAATGAGCAGTTCTTC. Translating it yields CASSSSGGSSYNEQFF.

The rearrangement links TRBV7-6 to TRBJ2-7; D is perhaps TRBD1 (5 bases). Germline CDR1 reads SGHVS; CDR2 reads FNYEAQ. The CDR3 has 13 residues. Trimming removed 5 bases from V and 0 bases from J, with 8 bases in between. CDR3 sequence reads: CASSLDSSYEQYF. The CDR3 region has the DNA TGTGCCAGCAGCCTTGACAGCTCCTACGAGCAGTACTTC. The whole variable domain, filled in from reference TRBV7-6 and TRBJ2-7, reads GAGVSQSPRYKVTKRGQDVALRCDPISGHVSLYWYRQALGQGPEFLTYFNYEAQQDKSGLPNDRFSAERPEGSISTLTIQRTEQRDSAMYRCASSLDSSYEQYFGPGTRLTVT.

The chain links TRBV6-1 to TRBJ2-1; 7 nucleotides align to TRBD1. Germline V gene data show CDR1 as MNHNS and CDR2 as SASEGT. The CDR3 has 15 residues. Trimming removed 1 base from V and 4 bases from J; junction bases left unmatched: 4. CDR3 DNA sequence: TGTGCCAGCAGTGAAGGACAGGGCCCTTACAATGAGCAGTTCTTC. Its protein product is CASSEGQGPYNEQFF.

V gene TRBV11-3 combines with J gene TRBJ2-7; 7 bases match TRBD1. Germline V CDR1 and CDR2: SGHNT, YENEEA. V lost 5 bases and J lost 3; bases outside the gene matches: 10. The CDR3 spans 15 residues. The CDR3 here is CASSPGDSTDYEQYF. CDR3 bases: TGTGCCAGCAGCCCAGGGGACAGCACCGACTACGAGCAGTACTTC.

The chain links TRBV6-5 to TRBJ2-7, with 9 positions matching TRBD2. The germline V gene has CDR1 MNHEY and CDR2 SVGAGI. V shed 0 bases and J 7 bases; nucleotides not matched to a gene: 7. This CDR3 has 15 residues. The CDR3 DNA reads as TGTGCCAGCAGTTACTCTCGGACTAGCGTGGGGGAGCAGTACTTC. Translating gives CASSYSRTSVGEQYF.

This chain uses TRBV6-1 with TRBJ2-7; D is perhaps TRBD2 (6 bases). V gave up 1 base and J gave up 4 bases, with 11 bases separating them. This CDR3 spans 14 amino acids. The germline gives CDR1 MNHNS, CDR2 SASEGT. The CDR3 is CASSEVGGRYEQYF. The CDR3 DNA reads as TGTGCCAGCAGTGAAGTCGGAGGGCGGTACGAGCAGTACTTC.

V is TRBV19 and J is TRBJ1-2, with 8 nucleotides matching TRBD1. The CDR3 has 17 amino acids. CDR1 and CDR2 (germline): LNHDA, SQIVND (reference sequence). V lost 5 bases and J lost 2; bases outside the gene matches: 13. The CDR3 is CASSPPRWTGSNYGYTF. The CDR3 bases are TGTGCCAGTAGTCCCCCCCGCTGGACAGGGTCGAACTATGGCTACACCTTC.

The chain uses TRBV30 and TRBJ1-6, with D maybe TRBD1 (5 bases). Trimming cost V 2 bases and J 9 bases, with 17 bases left between them. The V gene's germline CDR1 is GTSNPN and CDR2 SVGIG (reference sequence). The CDR3 length is 15 residues. Here the CDR3 DNA reads TGTGCCTGGAGTAAGAGGGAGGCCGGGGGTTCACCCCTCCACTTT. Its protein is CAWSKREAGGSPLHF.

The genes are TRBV5-1 and TRBJ2-3; 14 positions match TRBD2. The CDR3 loop spans 20 amino acids. V gave up 4 bases and J gave up 5 bases; unmatched junction bases: 18. The germline CDR1 and CDR2 sequences are SGHRS and YFSETQ. CDR3 coding DNA: TGCGCCAGCAGCAAGGCCGACGGACTAGCGGGGGGCTACCGACGAGATACGCAGTATTTT. Protein: CASSKADGLAGGYRRDTQYF.

This chain joins TRBV5-4 and TRBJ1-2; TRBD1 matches at 7 bases. The CDR3 runs 15 residues. The V gene end was trimmed by 5 bases and the J gene end by 2 bases; junction bases not matched to a gene: 9. Germline V lookup: CDR1 SGHNT, CDR2 YYREEE (reference sequence). CDR3 in DNA: TGTGCCAGCAGGAGGGGGACAGATTTCAACTATGGCTACACCTTC. Its translation is CASRRGTDFNYGYTF.

V usage is TRBV14 and J usage is TRBJ1-1; D perhaps matches TRBD1 (5 bases). This CDR3 is built from 13 residues. CDR1 is SGHDN and CDR2 is FVKESK in the germline V gene. Trimming removed 5 bases from V and 5 bases from J, with 12 bases in between. In DNA form, the CDR3 reads TGTGCCAGCAGCAGCAGGGTTTGGACTGAAGCTTTCTTT. This codes for CASSSRVWTEAFF.

V usage is TRBV28 and J usage is TRBJ2-3; a weak D match, TRBD2 (6 bases). The ends were cut back, 10 bases at V and 0 bases at J, with 11 bases in the middle. Germline V gene data show CDR1 as MDHEN and CDR2 as SYDVKM. This CDR3 comprises 13 residues. In nucleotides, the CDR3 is TGTGCCACCGCCGGGGGTAGCACAGATACGCAGTATTTT. It specifies CATAGGSTDTQYF.

The rearrangement uses TRBV6-5 and TRBJ1-5, with no clear D. Germline CDR1 MNHEY, CDR2 SVGAGI. The CDR3 extends over 13 amino acids. Trimming cost V 6 bases and J 4 bases, with 10 bases left between them. Here the CDR3 reads CASSWARNQPQHF. The DNA for the CDR3 is TGTGCCAGCAGCTGGGCGAGAAATCAGCCCCAGCATTTT.